This TCR beta chain was recorded in a study of blood T cell repertoires in COVID-19. The CDR3 covers 14 residues. Germline-derived CDR1 and CDR2 are SNHLY and FYNNEI. Deletions cut 4 bases from V and 0 bases from J, with 7 bases between. Sequenced by immunoSEQ multiplex PCR; TCRdb stores in-frame clones only, minus some. The sample has about 320,000 clones, 85% seen once. This clone has a single count. The sequence was obtained from a young woman who had been exposed to COVID-19. The sequenced material came from PBMCs or T cells enriched from blood (not recorded which). The chain joins TRBV2 to TRBJ1-5; D remains unclear. The CDR3 loop is CASSGLNSNQPQHF. The DNA for the CDR3 is TGTGCCAGCAGTGGACTGAATAGCAATCAGCCCCAGCATTTT.